These 17 T cell receptor beta chains came from one sample sequenced in a study of shared clonotypes between healthy human individuals. The assay was immunoSEQ multiplex PCR, and TCRdb's table has in-frame clones only and misses some. Of under 1,900,000 clones listed, around 98.5% are singletons. Input material: naive CD4+ T cells sorted from blood. This sample's subset: CD45RA+ positively selected. The origin of the receptors is a man under 40 in good health.

J is TRBJ1-3 and V is TRBV27; D is ambiguous. The CDR3 totals 13 residues. Trimming stripped 7 bases from V and 0 bases from J, with 7 bases between. In germline, CDR1 is MNHEY, CDR2 SMNVEV (reference sequence). The CDR3 is CASKRSSGNTIYF. CDR3 nucleotides: TGTGCCAGCAAACGCAGCTCTGGAAACACCATATATTTT.

With regard to this clone: Other nucleotide sequences from this sample produce the same CDR3. This chain connects TRBV2 to TRBJ2-2; D is ambiguous. This CDR3 has 12 amino acids. CDR1 is SNHLY, CDR2 FYNNEI, per germline. Trimming left V 3 bases short and J 4 bases short, with 3 bases between. The CDR3 bases are TGTGCCAGCAGTGAGGGCACCGGGGAGCTGTTTTTT. Translated: CASSEGTGELFF.

The V and J genes are TRBV19 and TRBJ2-7; no clear D. This CDR3 is built from 12 residues. The V gene lost 7 bases and the J gene lost 3 bases, with 10 bases spanning the gap. Germline lookup yields CDR1 LNHDA and CDR2 SQIVND (reference sequence). The CDR3 loop is CASMGTSYEQYF. Written as DNA, the CDR3 is TGTGCCAGTATGGGCACAAGCTACGAGCAGTACTTC.

J is TRBJ2-7 and V is TRBV29-1; TRBD2 is a possible D gene (6 bases). V lost 3 bases to trimming and J lost 5 bases, with 14 bases between them. CDR3 size: 13 residues. Germline CDR1 SQVTM, CDR2 ANQGSEA. CDR3 bases: TGCAGCGTTGATATGGGGGGTGAGGACGAGCAGTACTTC. Translated: CSVDMGGEDEQYF.

V gene TRBV5-4 combines with J gene TRBJ2-5; D uncertain. The CDR3 contains 16 residues. V gave up 2 bases and J gave up 1 base, with 15 bases separating them. The germline gives CDR1 SGHNT, CDR2 YYREEE (reference sequence). For the CDR3, the DNA is TGTGCCAGCAGCTTCCGGGTGAGAAGTGGCCAAGAGACCCAGTACTTC. Amino acids: CASSFRVRSGQETQYF.

The CDR3 region has the DNA TGTGCCAGCAGCCTACCGGGACAGAAAAACATTCAGTACTTC. It is translated as CASSLPGQKNIQYF. V usage is TRBV7-2 and J usage is TRBJ2-4; 7 positions match TRBD1. The CDR3 extends over 14 amino acids. Germline CDR1 is SGHTA and CDR2 is FQGNSA. The V segment lost 5 bases and the J segment 4 bases; nucleotides outside the gene matches: 5.

This clone appeared a single time. This chain uses TRBV14 with TRBJ2-3; D gene uncertain. This CDR3 is 15 amino acids long. The germline V and J ends were trimmed by 2 bases and 1 base, with 10 bases remaining between them. Germline CDR1 and CDR2: SGHDN and FVKESK. The CDR3 region has the DNA TGTGCCAGCAGCCAAACGATAGCTGGCACAGATACGCAGTATTTT. This codes for CASSQTIAGTDTQYF.

This rearrangement joins TRBV18 to TRBJ2-7, with D hard to call. The germline gives CDR1 KGHSH, CDR2 LQKENI. The ends were cut back, 0 bases at V and 4 bases at J, with 13 bases in the middle. The CDR3 runs to 15 residues. Here the CDR3 reads CASSPPGHSPYEQYF. The CDR3, as DNA: TGTGCCAGCTCACCACCGGGTCATAGCCCTTACGAGCAGTACTTC.

V gene TRBV9 combines with J gene TRBJ2-3; 9 bases map to TRBD2. Germline CDR1 is SGDLS and CDR2 is YYNGEE. The CDR3 consists of 14 residues. The trim removed 3 bases at V and 4 bases at J, leaving 3 bases unmatched. The CDR3 DNA reads TGTGCCAGCAGCGGGCTAGCGGGATCAGATACGCAGTATTTT. Protein: CASSGLAGSDTQYF.

CDR3 in DNA: TGTGCCAGCAGTGAATCGGCCGCAGAAACGGGGTATGGCTACACCTTC. Amino acids: CASSESAAETGYGYTF. V gene TRBV25-1 combines with J gene TRBJ1-2; D uncertain. V lost 1 base to trimming and J lost 5 bases, with 17 bases between them. This CDR3 has 16 residues. From germline, CDR1 is MGHDK and CDR2 SYGVNS.

J is TRBJ2-1 and V is TRBV19, with D perhaps matching TRBD2 (7 bases). The germline CDR1 and CDR2 sequences are LNHDA and SQIVND (reference sequence). This CDR3 has 14 amino acids. Trimming shortened V by 4 bases and J by 5 bases, and 12 bases separated the two germline ends. The CDR3 is CASSRGGANNEQFF. The CDR3 DNA reads as TGTGCCAGTAGTAGAGGGGGGGCTAACAATGAGCAGTTCTTC. Based on the CDR3 plus reference TRBV19 and TRBJ2-1, the full variable domain is DGGITQSPKYLFRKEGQNVTLSCEQNLNHDAMYWYRQDPGQGLRLIYYSQIVNDFQKGDIAEGYSVSREKKESFPLTVTSAQKNPTAFYLCASSRGGANNEQFFGPGTRLTVL.

V and J are TRBV27 and TRBJ2-7; 13 nucleotides match TRBD2. CDR1 is MNHEY, CDR2 SMNVEV, per germline (reference sequence). The ends lost 2 bases at V and 6 bases at J; junction bases unmatched: 4. This CDR3 contains 15 residues. The CDR3 DNA is TGTGCCAGCAGTTTACGACTAGCGGGAGGACGCGAGCAGTACTTC. Protein product: CASSLRLAGGREQYF.

The chain links TRBV29-1 to TRBJ2-5; D gene uncertain. There are 11 residues in the CDR3. Trimming shortened V by 7 bases and J by 4 bases, and 10 bases separated the two germline ends. Germline V CDR1 and CDR2: SQVTM, ANQGSEA. The CDR3 DNA sequence: TGCAGCGCAGAGGTCTCAGAGACCCAGTACTTC. Its translation is CSAEVSETQYF. Combining the CDR3 with reference TRBV29-1 and TRBJ2-5 gives the whole variable domain SAVISQKPSRDICQRGTSLTIQCQVDSQVTMMFWYRQQPGQSLTLIATANQGSEATYESGFVIDKFPISRPNLTFSTLTVSNMSPEDSSIYLCSAEVSETQYFGPGTRLLVL.

The J gene is TRBJ2-5, the V gene TRBV5-4, with 10 bases matching TRBD1. Germline V CDR1 and CDR2: SGHNT, YYREEE (reference sequence). The CDR3 has 16 residues. V trimming: 2 bases; J trimming: 3 bases; junction bases outside the gene matches: 7. DNA of the CDR3: TGTGCCAGCAGCTTTCGACAGGGGGCGCGGGAAGAGACCCAGTACTTC. It codes for CASSFRQGAREETQYF.

J is TRBJ2-1 and V is TRBV9; 7 bases agree with TRBD1. This CDR3 is 15 amino acids long. Trimming at V came to 4 bases and at J to 3 bases, leaving 7 bases not matched to a gene. The germline gives CDR1 SGDLS, CDR2 YYNGEE. The CDR3 nucleotides are TGTGCCAGCAGCCTCCGACAGGGCAGCTACAATGAGCAGTTCTTC. It translates to CASSLRQGSYNEQFF.

The gene calls are TRBV7-6 and TRBJ1-2; the D is unclear. V was shortened by 1 base and J by 2 bases, with 5 bases between the two germline ends. Per germline, CDR1 SGHVS and CDR2 FNYEAQ. The CDR3 is made up of 13 amino acids. The CDR3 DNA follows: TGTGCCAGCAGCTTAGGAGACAACTATGGCTACACCTTC. Encoded protein: CASSLGDNYGYTF.

The rearrangement uses TRBV23-1 and TRBJ2-7; no reliable D call. TRBV23-1 is sorted into the ORF group, with uncertain function. The CDR3 has 13 residues. V lost 4 bases to trimming and J lost 2 bases, with 9 bases between them. CDR3 in DNA: TGCGCCAGCAGTCCCCTTTGGACCTACGAGCAGTACTTC. As protein: CASSPLWTYEQYF.